The T cell receptor (beta chain) under discussion was sequenced for a study of T cell responses to AZD1222 COVID-19 vaccine. The study, taken as a whole, reports: Spike-specific TCR breadth and depth went up after people got two AZD1222 doses.

The CDR3 consists of 15 residues. V was clipped by 3 bases and J by 4 bases, with 13 bases between them. Germline CDR1 reads LGHDT; CDR2 reads YNNKEL (reference sequence). Regarding this clone: Its antigen remains unknown.

Profiled with immunoSEQ multiplex PCR; TCRdb holds only in-frame clones, not every one. Of about 180,000 clones in the sample, 80% to 90% are singletons; the top ten hold under 14%. The receptor was isolated from an adult who received the AZD1222 COVID-19 vaccine. The V gene is TRBV3-1 (or the pseudogene TRBV3-2), the J gene TRBJ2-1; D perhaps matches TRBD2 (5 bases). The source material was peripheral blood, sampled 28 days after the second AZD1222 dose. The CDR3 is CASSQDWALYNEQFF. DNA for the CDR3: TGTGCCAGCAGCCAGGACTGGGCTTTATACAATGAGCAGTTCTTC.